The present T cell receptor beta chain was sequenced within a study of tumor and adjacent non-tumor tissue in lung cancer. The library came from three nested PCR rounds adapted from ARM-PCR protocols. TCRdb reprocessed the multiplex PCR reads with MiXCR, giving one entry per CDR3 protein. The sample yields 90,000 to 100,000 distinct CDR3 sequences, about 80% seen once. Study findings and constraints: Compared with tumor, normal lung showed significantly lower TCR diversity.

To note about this clonotype: The antigen is undetermined. A read error is likely, as this CDR3 ends without the conserved phenylalanine or tryptophan.

The CDR3 consists of 12 residues. In germline, CDR1 is MNHNY, CDR2 SVGAGI (reference sequence). Deletions cut 5 bases from V and 5 bases from J, with 10 bases between. RNA was extracted from bulk tissue without any cell sorting. This non-tumor lung sample came from over 3 cm beyond the tumor edge. This chain connects TRBV6-6 to TRBJ2-7; possible D gene TRBD1, 5 bases. The TCR originated in a man in his 60s with small cell lung cancer. The sequenced material came from distant non-tumor lung tissue. The CDR3, as DNA: TGTGCCAGCAGTCTGGGGCATGACGAGCAGTACTTA. Amino acid sequence: CASSLGHDEQYL.